Listed below are T cell receptor beta chains from one sample, sequenced in a study of TIL therapy for anti-PD-1-resistant metastatic lung cancer. Here immunoSEQ multiplex PCR was the method, and the copy in TCRdb shows in-frame clones only, minus some. The sample consists of 9,500 to 15,000 clones, nearly 80% of them appearing once. Material: blood, obtained at baseline. Every receptor here comes from a person aged 25 to 85 with non-small cell lung cancer. CDR3s include the opening cysteine and the closing phenylalanine or tryptophan. A D gene is named only where the DNA matches it firmly. Expanded clones get a size class; other rows say once, few or many, or leave the size out.

>NA|TRBJ2-5|TRBD1|TRBV6-1
CASSEAGRGQETQYF
TGTGCCAGCAGTGAAGCGGGCAGGGGGCAAGAGACCCAGTACTTC
>NA|TRBJ2-1|NA|TRBV7-9
CASSLALVYEQFF
TGTGCCAGCAGCTTAGCCCTAGTGTATGAGCAGTTCTTC
>once|TRBJ1-2|NA|TRBV30
CAWNANRDHGYTF
TGTGCCTGGAACGCGAACAGGGATCATGGCTACACCTTC
>NA|TRBJ2-1|TRBD2|TRBV4-2
CASSQNPTETGGYNEQFF
TGTGCCAGCAGCCAGAATCCCACGGAGACGGGAGGCTACAATGAGCAGTTCTTC
>NA|TRBJ1-2|TRBD1|TRBV6-1
CASSEGQGPTVGYTF
TGTGCCAGCAGTGAAGGACAGGGGCCAACCGTCGGCTACACCTTC
>once|TRBJ1-6|TRBD1|TRBV10-3
CAISPWTGANSPLHF
TGTGCCATCAGTCCCTGGACAGGGGCAAATTCACCCCTCCACTTT
>NA|TRBJ1-1|NA|TRBV7-2
CACSLVPENTEAFF
TGTGCCTGCAGCTTAGTGCCAGAGAACACTGAAGCTTTCTTT
>NA|TRBJ2-1|NA|TRBV27
CASSLNYNEQFF
TGTGCCAGCAGTTTAAACTACAATGAGCAGTTCTTC
>NA|TRBJ1-2|NA|TRBV7-2
CASSLVTGPYDGYTF
TGTGCCAGCAGCTTAGTTACAGGGCCTTATGACGGCTACACCTTC
>NA|TRBJ1-1|TRBD1|TRBV7-8
CASSYRTGVGTEAFF
TGTGCCAGCAGCTATCGGACAGGGGTGGGCACTGAAGCTTTCTTT
>NA|TRBJ2-1|TRBD2|TRBV6-4
CASSAELAGINEQFF
TGTGCCAGCAGTGCTGAACTAGCGGGAATCAATGAGCAGTTCTTC
>once|TRBJ1-2|TRBD1|TRBV7-8
CASSFQGGYGYTF
TGTGCCAGCAGCTTCCAGGGGGGGTATGGCTACACCTTC
>NA|TRBJ1-1|NA|TRBV7-8
CASSQEGFYTEAFF
TGTGCCAGCAGCCAGGAGGGGTTCTACACTGAAGCTTTCTTT
>NA|TRBJ2-5|TRBD1|TRBV10-3
CAISTPDRAQETQYF
TGTGCCATCAGTACCCCGGACAGGGCCCAAGAGACCCAGTACTTC
>NA|TRBJ2-7|NA|TRBV7-2
CASSPPAGAAYEQYF
TGTGCCAGCAGCCCCCCGGCGGGGGCCGCCTACGAGCAGTACTTC
>NA|TRBJ1-1|NA|TRBV9
CASSAGGVPGTEAFF
TGTGCCAGCAGCGCCGGGGGGGTACCCGGCACTGAAGCTTTCTTT
>NA|TRBJ2-7|TRBD1|TRBV5-1
CASSTGQGAYEQYF
TGCGCCAGCAGCACCGGACAGGGAGCCTACGAGCAGTACTTC
>NA|TRBJ2-3|NA|TRBV25-1
CASSESFVGRARDTQYF
TGTGCCAGCAGTGAATCGTTCGTCGGGAGAGCTCGGGATACGCAGTATTTT
>NA|TRBJ1-4|NA|TRBV10-1
CASSESGAVEKLFF
TGCGCCAGCAGTGAGAGCGGGGCGGTTGAAAAACTGTTTTTT
>NA|TRBJ1-4|TRBD1|TRBV19
CASSRGQGGIEKLFF
TGTGCCAGTAGTAGGGGACAGGGCGGAATTGAAAAACTGTTTTTT
>NA|TRBJ2-2|TRBD1|TRBV7-2
CASSRQGARSGELFF
TGTGCCAGCAGCCGACAGGGGGCGAGATCCGGGGAGCTGTTTTTT
>NA|TRBJ1-2|NA|TRBV30
CAWSVQGWNGYTF
TGTGCCTGGAGTGTACAAGGGTGGAATGGCTACACCTTC
>once|TRBJ1-1|TRBD1|TRBV29-1
CSVGGQGEGTEAFF
TGCAGCGTGGGAGGACAGGGGGAGGGCACTGAAGCTTTCTTT
>NA|TRBJ2-1|TRBD1|TRBV6-4
CASSDGTDYNEQFF
TGTGCCAGCAGTGACGGGACAGATTACAATGAGCAGTTCTTC
>NA|TRBJ2-4|TRBD1|TRBV19
CASSIGDRVLLQAKNIQYF
TGTGCCAGTAGTATAGGAGACAGGGTACTCCTGCAAGCCAAAAACATTCAGTACTTC
>NA|TRBJ1-1|TRBD1|TRBV27
CASSLRGRLTEAFF
TGTGCCAGCAGTTTAAGGGGGCGCTTAACTGAAGCTTTCTTT
>NA|TRBJ2-3|NA|TRBV6-1
CASSGIFDTQYF
TGTGCCAGCAGTGGAATATTTGATACGCAGTATTTT
>once|TRBJ2-7|NA|TRBV7-8
CASSLDVYSSLQYF
TGTGCCAGCAGCTTAGATGTCTATAGCAGTTTGCAGTACTTC
>NA|TRBJ1-3|NA|TRBV7-9
CASSPLGDGNTIYF
TGTGCCAGCAGCCCCCTAGGGGATGGAAACACCATATATTTT
>NA|TRBJ1-4|NA|TRBV30
CAWSRAGEKLFF
TGTGCCTGGAGTCGGGCAGGGGAAAAACTGTTTTTT
>NA|TRBJ1-2|TRBD1|TRBV7-8
CASSLYQGRTTGDYGYTF
TGTGCCAGCAGCTTATACCAGGGGAGAACCACAGGGGACTATGGCTACACCTTC
>NA|TRBJ1-1|NA|TRBV12-5
CASGLVGAVNTEAFF
TGTGCTAGTGGTTTGGTAGGGGCAGTGAACACTGAAGCTTTCTTT
>NA|TRBJ1-1|NA|TRBV10-3
CAISESQGTTEAFF
TGTGCCATCAGTGAATCCCAGGGAACCACTGAAGCTTTCTTT
>NA|TRBJ2-3|TRBD1|TRBV10-3
CAISDSGQGRTDTQYF
TGTGCCATCAGTGATTCCGGACAGGGCAGAACAGATACGCAGTATTTT
>NA|TRBJ2-3|NA|TRBV19
CASSIQGSDTQYF
TGTGCCAGTAGTATTCAGGGTTCAGATACGCAGTATTTT
>NA|TRBJ1-2|NA|TRBV9
CASSAVVRGRYGYTF
TGTGCCAGCAGCGCGGTCGTTCGGGGGCGATATGGCTACACCTTC
>NA|TRBJ2-3|NA|TRBV5-1
CASSFSGPSTDTQYF
TGCGCCAGCAGCTTTAGCGGTCCTAGCACAGATACGCAGTATTTT
>NA|TRBJ2-1|NA|TRBV5-5
CASSLVGFSYNEQFF
TGTGCCAGCAGCTTGGTAGGTTTCTCCTACAATGAGCAGTTCTTC
>NA|TRBJ2-1|NA|TRBV11-3
CASSLGPSREQFF
TGTGCCAGCAGCTTAGGGCCCTCGCGGGAGCAGTTCTTC
>NA|TRBJ1-1|NA|TRBV19
CATRPDGNTEAFF
TGTGCCACCCGGCCGGATGGGAACACTGAAGCTTTCTTT
>few|TRBJ1-2|NA|TRBV27
CASSLFGTGRGYTF
TGTGCCAGCAGTTTATTCGGAACGGGAAGGGGCTACACCTTC
>NA|TRBJ2-7|NA|TRBV19
CASRPGRSSYEQYF
TGTGCCAGTAGACCGGGACGGAGCTCCTACGAGCAGTACTTC
>NA|TRBJ1-3|NA|TRBV19
CASSPTSSGNTIYF
TGTGCCAGTAGCCCGACGAGCTCTGGAAACACCATATATTTT
>NA|TRBJ1-1|NA|TRBV20-1
CSGEGNTEAFF
TGCAGTGGGGAGGGGAACACTGAAGCTTTCTTT
>NA|TRBJ2-6|NA|TRBV5-1
CASGRALDYPATGANVLTF
TGCGCCAGCGGTCGGGCTTTGGATTACCCGGCGACTGGGGCCAACGTCCTGACTTTC
>once|TRBJ1-1|TRBD1|TRBV13
CASSRTGVTEAFF
TGTGCCAGCAGCCGGACAGGGGTCACTGAAGCTTTCTTT
>NA|TRBJ2-1|NA|TRBV7-9
CASRIGSYNEQFF
TGTGCCAGCCGGATTGGTTCCTACAATGAGCAGTTCTTC